One sample yielded the 22 T cell receptor beta chains listed below, sequenced in a study of T-cell memory formation after mild COVID-19. MiXCR was run by TCRdb on the 5' RACE reads, yielding one entry per CDR3 protein. The table lists more than 450,000 distinct CDR3 sequences, approximately 18% of them singletons, with around 12% in the top ten. The sequenced material came from PBMCs or a T cell subset sorted from them (not recorded which). These receptors were taken from an adult woman who had mild COVID-19 (a few samples of this study predate the infection). Cell type and time point are not known.

Only one count was recorded for this clonotype. The chain has TRBV29-1 and TRBJ1-4, with D hard to call. The CDR3 contains 14 residues. Trimming took 6 bases from V and 3 from J, leaving 14 bases between them. The germline gives CDR1 SQVTM, CDR2 ANQGSEA. CDR3 coding DNA: TGCAGCGTACCCGAGGACGGATCTAATGAAAAACTGTTTTTT. It encodes CSVPEDGSNEKLFF. Drawing the rest from reference TRBV29-1 and TRBJ1-4, the complete variable domain is SAVISQKPSRDICQRGTSLTIQCQVDSQVTMMFWYRQQPGQSLTLIATANQGSEATYESGFVIDKFPISRPNLTFSTLTVSNMSPEDSSIYLCSVPEDGSNEKLFFGSGTQLSVL.

V usage is TRBV6-1 and J usage is TRBJ1-1; TRBD1 is a possible D gene (6 bases). The CDR3 has 14 residues. Looked up from germline, CDR1 is MNHNS and CDR2 is SASEGT. The V end was cut by 6 bases, the J end by 0 bases, with 11 bases between. The CDR3 protein is CASSRTALNTEAFF. The DNA for the CDR3 is TGTGCCAGCAGCCGGACAGCTTTGAACACTGAAGCTTTCTTT.

This clonotype was recorded many times. The chain employs TRBV9 and TRBJ2-7; D remains ambiguous. The CDR3 is 15 amino acids. Germline V gene lookup returns CDR1 SGDLS and CDR2 YYNGEE. Trimming pared 1 base from V and 3 bases from J, leaving 14 bases between. The CDR3 nucleotides are TGTGCCAGCAGCGTATCGGATAGGGATGACTACGAGCAGTACTTC. Protein sequence: CASSVSDRDDYEQYF.

This clonotype occurred once. The V call is TRBV7-8, the J call TRBJ2-3; D not resolved. CDR3 length equals 14 residues. V dropped 2 bases and J dropped 2 bases, with 8 bases sitting between them. CDR1 and CDR2 (germline): SGHVS, FQNEAQ. CDR3 in amino acids: CASSLTINTDTQYF. The CDR3 nucleotides are TGTGCCAGCAGCTTAACGATTAACACAGATACGCAGTATTTT.

The rearrangement joins TRBV6-5 to TRBJ1-5; D uncertain. Germline V gene data show CDR1 as MNHEY and CDR2 as SVGAGI. V dropped 7 bases and J dropped 9 bases, with 16 bases sitting between them. The CDR3 contains 13 residues. The CDR3 region has the DNA TGTGCCAGCAAGCCAAGAGCTGGGTTGCCCCAGCATTTT. Residues: CASKPRAGLPQHF.

The J gene is TRBJ2-2, the V gene TRBV7-9; 9 bases agree with TRBD2. With 0 bases clipped from V and 4 bases from J, the junction kept 3 bases outside the gene matches. The CDR3 runs 16 residues. CDR1 and CDR2 (germline): SEHNR, FQNEAQ (reference sequence). The CDR3, as DNA: TGTGCCAGCAGCTTAGCACGCGGGAGGGGCACCGGGGAGCTGTTTTTT. Translating it yields CASSLARGRGTGELFF.

The genes are TRBV27 and TRBJ1-1; D remains unclear. CDR3 length equals 13 residues. The V gene's germline CDR1 is MNHEY and CDR2 SMNVEV (reference sequence). V was trimmed by 0 bases and J by 6 bases, leaving 8 bases between them. The CDR3: CASSLSLPAEAFF. Written as DNA, the CDR3 is TGTGCCAGCAGTTTATCCCTGCCGGCTGAAGCTTTCTTT.

The chain combines TRBV3-1 with TRBJ2-7, with 7 bases aligning to TRBD1. There are 13 residues in the CDR3. Germline CDR1 reads LGHDT; CDR2 reads YNNKEL (reference sequence). V shed 1 base, J shed 4 bases, and the junction held 1 base outside the gene matches. CDR3 amino acids: CASSQGGQYEQYF. The CDR3 nucleotides read TGTGCCAGCAGCCAAGGGGGACAGTACGAGCAGTACTTC.

The chain joins TRBV3-1 to TRBJ2-3; the D call may be TRBD1 or TRBD2 (5 bases each). Trimming removed 4 bases from V and 2 bases from J, with 16 bases in between. The CDR3 loop spans 16 amino acids. Per germline, CDR1 LGHDT and CDR2 YNNKEL (reference sequence). The CDR3 here is CASSLSGTGVTDTQYF. The DNA of the CDR3 is TGTGCCAGCAGCCTATCCGGGACCGGAGTCACAGATACGCAGTATTTT.

There are a few counts of this clonotype. CDR3 bases: TGTGCCAGCAGTGACGCGGGGCGAGGTGAGCAGTTCTTC. It encodes CASSDAGRGEQFF. The rearrangement links TRBV25-1 to TRBJ2-1; possible D gene TRBD2, 6 bases. Trimming took off 3 bases at V and 9 bases at J, with 12 bases between the two ends. Per the germline V gene, CDR1 is MGHDK and CDR2 is SYGVNS. CDR3 length: 13 residues.

The rearrangement links TRBV25-1 to TRBJ1-2; the D gene is possibly TRBD1 (5 bases). Looked up from germline, CDR1 is MGHDK and CDR2 is SYGVNS. There are 13 residues in the CDR3. V was pared by 3 bases and J by 8 bases, with 13 bases between. The DNA of the CDR3 is TGTGCCAGCAGTGATCTGGGGCGAGGGGGCTACACCTTC. This codes for CASSDLGRGGYTF.

V gene TRBV9 combines with J gene TRBJ2-3; 7 nucleotides line up with TRBD2. The CDR3 extends over 16 amino acids. The V gene end was trimmed by 2 bases and the J gene end by 2 bases; junction bases not matched to a gene: 8. CDR1 is SGDLS and CDR2 is YYNGEE in the germline V gene. CDR3 in DNA: TGTGCCAGCAGCGTGTCTAGCGGTTCCCCCACAGATACGCAGTATTTT. Amino acid sequence: CASSVSSGSPTDTQYF.

The rearrangement uses TRBV7-9 and TRBJ2-5; D gene unclear. The CDR3 contains 14 residues. Germline CDR1 is SEHNR and CDR2 is FQNEAQ (reference sequence). With 3 bases removed from V and 5 bases from J, the gap between germline ends came to 13 bases. DNA of the CDR3: TGTGCCAGCAGCTTCATGGGGTCCTCGGAGACCCAGTACTTC. This encodes CASSFMGSSETQYF.

The J gene is TRBJ2-1, the V gene TRBV9; D possibly matches TRBD1 or TRBD2 (6 bases each). With 3 bases removed from V and 7 bases from J, the gap between germline ends came to 17 bases. The CDR3 is made up of 15 amino acids. The germline CDR1 and CDR2 sequences are SGDLS and YYNGEE. CDR3 protein: CASSGRGERSNEQFF. CDR3 bases: TGTGCCAGCAGCGGTAGGGGGGAGAGGTCGAATGAGCAGTTCTTC.

This clonotype was detected many times. The chain uses TRBV28 and TRBJ2-1, with D hard to call. Trimming took 5 bases from V and 2 from J, leaving 7 bases between them. The CDR3 has 13 amino acids. From germline, CDR1 is MDHEN and CDR2 SYDVKM. In DNA, the CDR3 is TGTGCCAGCAGTACCACGGCCTACAATGAGCAGTTCTTC. Its translation: CASSTTAYNEQFF. The entire variable domain, with the rest obtained from reference TRBV28 and TRBJ2-1, is as follows: DVKVTQSSRYLVKRTGEKVFLECVQDMDHENMFWYRQDPGLGLRLIYFSYDVKMKEKGDIPEGYSVSREKKERFSLILESASTNQTSMYLCASSTTAYNEQFFGPGTRLTVL.

This clonotype showed up just a few times. V and J are TRBV6-2 or TRBV6-3 and TRBJ1-1; TRBD1 is a possible D gene (5 bases). CDR1 is MNHEY and CDR2 is SVGEGT in the germline V gene. This CDR3 spans 14 amino acids. V shed 6 bases and J shed 1 base, with 12 bases lying between them. The CDR3 DNA reads as TGTGCCAGCAGCTTTCAGACAGCGAACACTGAAGCTTTCTTT. This gives the protein CASSFQTANTEAFF.

This clonotype came up a few times. The V call is TRBV11-3, the J call TRBJ2-2; 12 bases line up with TRBD2. CDR3 length: 17 amino acids. Germline CDR1 and CDR2: SGHNT and YENEEA. V lost 5 bases, J lost 7 bases, and 11 bases stayed unmatched. CDR3 DNA: TGTGCCAGCAGCCCAGCGGGACTAGCGGGTGAGGACGGGGAGCTGTTTTTT. Translated, it gives CASSPAGLAGEDGELFF.

This clonotype was seen a handful of times. The chain carries TRBV10-3 and TRBJ2-3, with D maybe TRBD2 (6 bases). From germline, CDR1 is ENHRY and CDR2 SYGVKD. The V and J ends lost 8 bases and 0 bases respectively, with 18 bases between them. This CDR3 region has 16 residues. For the CDR3, the DNA is TGTGCCATCGGCCAGTCGGAGGGATCTAGCACAGATACGCAGTATTTT. It is translated as CAIGQSEGSSTDTQYF.

The genes are TRBV29-1 and TRBJ1-2; 10 positions match TRBD1. This CDR3 spans 16 amino acids. Germline V lookup: CDR1 SQVTM, CDR2 ANQGSEA. J gave up 2 bases and V 1 base, and 7 bases lay outside the gene matches. The CDR3 protein is CSVEGSRQGANYGYTF. The CDR3 DNA follows: TGCAGCGTTGAAGGGTCGCGACAGGGGGCAAACTATGGCTACACCTTC.

The rearrangement uses TRBV12-3 or TRBV12-4 and TRBJ1-1; D gene unclear. The CDR3 totals 15 residues. V lost 3 bases and J 3 bases, leaving 14 bases between the germline ends. The CDR3 spells CASSFRRRGDTEAFF. CDR3 nucleotides: TGTGCCAGCAGTTTTCGGCGCCGTGGGGACACTGAAGCTTTCTTT.

This clonotype has ten or more counts. V and J are TRBV15 and TRBJ1-1; 12 bases line up with TRBD1. This CDR3 region has 15 residues. Per germline, CDR1 LNHNV and CDR2 YYDKDF (reference sequence). The ends lost 1 base at V and 4 bases at J; junction bases unmatched: 1. The CDR3 spells CATSRGDRGLTEAFF. DNA for the CDR3: TGTGCCACCAGCAGAGGGGACAGGGGGCTCACTGAAGCTTTCTTT. Together with reference TRBV15 and TRBJ1-1, the CDR3 gives the full variable domain: DAMVIQNPRYQVTQFGKPVTLSCSQTLNHNVMYWYQQKSSQAPKLLFHYYDKDFNNEADTPDNFQSRRPNTSFCFLDIRSPGLGDTAMYLCATSRGDRGLTEAFFGQGTRLTVV.

The V call is TRBV20-1, the J call TRBJ2-5; TRBD1 matches 7 bases. This CDR3 spans 16 amino acids. V gave up 8 bases and J gave up 0 bases; unmatched junction bases: 15. Germline CDR1 and CDR2: DFQATT and SNEGSKA (reference sequence). The CDR3 spells CSSRGRGFQYQETQYF. Here the CDR3 DNA reads TGCAGTTCACGAGGCAGGGGGTTTCAGTACCAAGAGACCCAGTACTTC.